Below, 3 T cell receptor beta chains from the same sample are listed, as sequenced in a study of vaccination and CD4 T cells after COVID-19. Treatment meaning: approximately nine-day PBMC culture with coronavirus spike peptide pools or control peptides (ViraFEST assay). CD4+ T cells that came from the unexposed donor were collected before the COVID-19 pandemic (2011-2018). The Oncomine TCR Beta short-read assay was applied to DNA of cultured CD4+ T cells. TCRdb redid the calling of the PCR reads with MiXCR, one entry per CDR3 protein. The sample has over 6,500 distinct CDR3 sequences; approximately 52% are singletons. Antigens of these TCRs are unknown. The sample taken for sequencing was CD4+ T cells from blood, cultured in vitro. These receptors all come from a human donor in good health.

This clonotype has a handful of counts. V gene TRBV20-1 combines with J gene TRBJ1-2; unclear D gene. This CDR3 is 13 amino acids long. CDR1 is DFQATT, CDR2 SNEGSKA, per germline (reference sequence). The V end lost 0 bases, the J end lost 7 bases, and 12 bases lay between the germline ends. CDR3 DNA sequence: TGCAGTGCTAGAGATCTTCCGGGTGGTGGCTACACCTTC. It translates to CSARDLPGGGYTF.

CDR3 sequence reads: CATARQDRDYGYTF. The CDR3 DNA is TGTGCCACCGCGCGCCAAGACAGGGATTATGGCTACACCTTC. The chain carries TRBV15 and TRBJ1-2, with 7 positions matching TRBD1. Looked up from germline, CDR1 is LNHNV and CDR2 is YYDKDF (reference sequence). The CDR3 loop spans 14 amino acids. J was trimmed by 5 bases and V by 8 bases; bases with no gene match: 11.

This chain connects TRBV18 to TRBJ2-7; TRBD1 aligns across 10 bases. CDR1 and CDR2 (germline): KGHSH, LQKENI. This CDR3 has 13 amino acids. The trim removed 5 bases at V and 4 bases at J, leaving 2 bases unmatched. CDR3 nucleotides: TGTGCCAGCTCAGGGACAGGGGTATACGAGCAGTACTTC. Protein: CASSGTGVYEQYF. The whole variable domain, remainder taken from reference TRBV18 and TRBJ2-7, is NAGVMQNPRHLVRRRGQEARLRCSPMKGHSHVYWYRQLPEEGLKFMVYLQKENIIDESGMPKERFSAEFPKEGPSILRIQQVVRGDSAAYFCASSGTGVYEQYFGPGTRLTVT.